This TCR beta chain emerged from a study of blood T cell repertoires in COVID-19. Study context: The cDNA or gDNA used as material had been derived from T cells, B-cell-depleted T cells, or PBMCs.

As processed by the authors: For nucleated cells, counts were estimated from reference gene primer amplification. Sequenced by immunoSEQ multiplex PCR; TCRdb stores in-frame clones only, minus some. The DNA gave D and trimming, while V, J and clone size come from that table. The sample has 390,000 or so clones; 90% are singletons. V lost 0 bases to trimming and J lost 2 bases; unmatched junction nucleotides: 2. The CDR3 has 16 amino acids. Germline V gives CDR1 MDHEN, CDR2 SYDVKM. The gene calls are TRBV28 and TRBJ2-1; 9 nucleotides line up with TRBD2. This receptor was taken from a man aged 18 to 35 with active or convalescent COVID-19. The material sequenced was peripheral blood. The CDR3 nucleotides are TGTGCCAGCAGTTTATGGACTAGCGGTGCCTACAATGAGCAGTTCTTC. This gives the protein CASSLWTSGAYNEQFF. Looking up the rest from reference TRBV28 and TRBJ2-1 gives the full variable domain: DVKVTQSSRYLVKRTGEKVFLECVQDMDHENMFWYRQDPGLGLRLIYFSYDVKMKEKGDIPEGYSVSREKKERFSLILESASTNQTSMYLCASSLWTSGAYNEQFFGPGTRLTVL.